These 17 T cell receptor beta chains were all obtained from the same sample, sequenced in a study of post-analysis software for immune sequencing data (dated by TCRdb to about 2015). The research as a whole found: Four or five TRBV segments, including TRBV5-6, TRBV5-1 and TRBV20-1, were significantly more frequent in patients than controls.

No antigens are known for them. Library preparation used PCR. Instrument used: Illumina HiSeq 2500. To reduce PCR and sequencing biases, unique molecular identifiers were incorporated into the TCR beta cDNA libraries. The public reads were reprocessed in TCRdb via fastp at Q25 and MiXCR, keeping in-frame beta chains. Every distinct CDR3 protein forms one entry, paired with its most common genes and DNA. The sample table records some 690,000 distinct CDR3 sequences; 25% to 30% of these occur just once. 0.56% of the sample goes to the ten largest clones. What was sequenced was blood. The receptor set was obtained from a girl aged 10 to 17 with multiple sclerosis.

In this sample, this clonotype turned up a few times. Here the CDR3 reads CASSLVGRGSTEAFF. The CDR3 DNA reads TGTGCCAGCAGCTTAGTCGGCAGGGGGAGCACTGAAGCTTTCTTT. This chain links TRBV7-9 with TRBJ1-1; 7 bases are shared with TRBD1. Germline CDR1 reads SEHNR; CDR2 reads FQNEAQ (reference sequence). J was trimmed by 4 bases and V by 1 base; bases with no gene match: 6. There are 15 residues in the CDR3.

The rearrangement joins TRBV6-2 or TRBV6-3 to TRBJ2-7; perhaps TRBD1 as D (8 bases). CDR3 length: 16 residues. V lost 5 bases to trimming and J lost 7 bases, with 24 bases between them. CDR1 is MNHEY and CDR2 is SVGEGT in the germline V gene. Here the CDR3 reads CASSGGRGLADNEQYF. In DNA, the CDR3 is TGTGCCAGCAGTGGGGGCAGGGGGCTAGCGGACAATGAGCAGTACTTC.

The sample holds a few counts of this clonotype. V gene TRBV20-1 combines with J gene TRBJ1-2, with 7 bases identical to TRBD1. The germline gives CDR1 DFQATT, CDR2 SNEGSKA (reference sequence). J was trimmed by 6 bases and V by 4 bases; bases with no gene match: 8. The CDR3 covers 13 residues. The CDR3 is CSAIGQAIHGYTF. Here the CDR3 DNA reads TGCAGTGCTATTGGACAGGCAATCCATGGCTACACCTTC.

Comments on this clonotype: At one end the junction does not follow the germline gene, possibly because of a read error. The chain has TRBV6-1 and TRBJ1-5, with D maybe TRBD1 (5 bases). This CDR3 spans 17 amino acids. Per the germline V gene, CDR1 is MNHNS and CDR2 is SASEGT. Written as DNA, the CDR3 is TGTGACAGCAGTGTTAGGGTTGGGACCGGTAGCAATCAGCCCCAGCATTTT. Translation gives CDSSVRVGTGSNQPQHF.

The CDR3 loop reads CASSSGDEQFF. The CDR3 nucleotides read TGTGCCAGCAGTTCCGGCGATGAGCAGTTCTTC. This chain connects TRBV28 to TRBJ2-1, with no clear D. Germline assignment: CDR1 MDHEN and CDR2 SYDVKM. This CDR3 has 11 residues. V was pared by 4 bases and J by 8 bases, with 6 bases between. Combining the CDR3 with reference TRBV28 and TRBJ2-1 gives the whole variable domain DVKVTQSSRYLVKRTGEKVFLECVQDMDHENMFWYRQDPGLGLRLIYFSYDVKMKEKGDIPEGYSVSREKKERFSLILESASTNQTSMYLCASSSGDEQFFGPGTRLTVL.

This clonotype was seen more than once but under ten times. CDR3 sequence reads: CSATVSTGGGYTF. DNA for the CDR3: TGCAGCGCAACGGTTTCGACCGGGGGTGGCTACACCTTC. The chain couples TRBV29-1 to TRBJ1-2, with D possibly matching TRBD1 (5 bases). The germline V gene has CDR1 SQVTM and CDR2 ANQGSEA. Between the trimmed V and J ends, which lost 7 bases and 7 bases, there was a span of 19 bases. The CDR3 sequence is 13 residues long.

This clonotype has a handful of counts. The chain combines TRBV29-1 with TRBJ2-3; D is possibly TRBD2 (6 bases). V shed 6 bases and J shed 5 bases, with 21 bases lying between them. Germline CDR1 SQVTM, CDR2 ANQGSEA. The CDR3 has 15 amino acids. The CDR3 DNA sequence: TGCAGCGTCGCCCCTCGCGGGGCGCGAGGAGATACGCAGTATTTT. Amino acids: CSVAPRGARGDTQYF.

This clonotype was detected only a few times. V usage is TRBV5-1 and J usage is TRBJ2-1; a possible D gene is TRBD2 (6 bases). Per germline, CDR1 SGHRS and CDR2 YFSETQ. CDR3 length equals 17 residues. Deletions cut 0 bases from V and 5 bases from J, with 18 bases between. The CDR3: CASSLGYSSTGDNEQFF. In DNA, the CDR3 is TGCGCCAGCAGCTTGGGATATTCGTCAACGGGGGACAATGAGCAGTTCTTC.

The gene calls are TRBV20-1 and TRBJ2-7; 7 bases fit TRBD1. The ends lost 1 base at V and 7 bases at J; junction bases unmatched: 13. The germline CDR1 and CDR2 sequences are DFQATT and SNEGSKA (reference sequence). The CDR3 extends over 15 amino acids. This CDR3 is CSARARDRPYNEQYF. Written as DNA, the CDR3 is TGCAGTGCTAGAGCCCGGGACAGACCGTACAATGAGCAGTACTTC.

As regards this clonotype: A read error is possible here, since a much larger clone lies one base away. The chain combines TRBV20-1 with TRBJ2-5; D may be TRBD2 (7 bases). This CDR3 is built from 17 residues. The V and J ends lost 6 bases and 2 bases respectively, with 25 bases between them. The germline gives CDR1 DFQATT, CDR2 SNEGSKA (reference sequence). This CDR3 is CSALRPGRGARQETQYF. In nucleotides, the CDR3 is TGCAGTGCCCTTCGGCCGGGACGGGGGGCGAGGCAAGAGACCCAGTACTTC.

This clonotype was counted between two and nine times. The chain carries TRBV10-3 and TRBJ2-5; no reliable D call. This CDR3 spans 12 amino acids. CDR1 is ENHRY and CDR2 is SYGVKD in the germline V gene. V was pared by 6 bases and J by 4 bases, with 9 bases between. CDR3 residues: CAIRELPETQYF. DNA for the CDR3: TGTGCCATCAGAGAGCTACCAGAGACCCAGTACTTC.

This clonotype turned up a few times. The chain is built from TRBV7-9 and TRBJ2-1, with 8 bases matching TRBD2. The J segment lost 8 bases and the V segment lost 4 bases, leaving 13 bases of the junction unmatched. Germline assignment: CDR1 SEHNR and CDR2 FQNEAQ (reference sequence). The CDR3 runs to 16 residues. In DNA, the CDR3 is TGTGCCAGCAGCTCTCCACTCCGGGAGGGTTCTTATGAGCAGTTCTTC. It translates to CASSSPLREGSYEQFF. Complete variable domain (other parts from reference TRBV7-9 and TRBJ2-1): DTGVSQNPRHKITKRGQNVTFRCDPISEHNRLYWYRQTLGQGPEFLTYFQNEAQLEKSRLLSDRFSAERPKGSFSTLEIQRTEQGDSAMYLCASSSPLREGSYEQFFGPGTRLTVL.

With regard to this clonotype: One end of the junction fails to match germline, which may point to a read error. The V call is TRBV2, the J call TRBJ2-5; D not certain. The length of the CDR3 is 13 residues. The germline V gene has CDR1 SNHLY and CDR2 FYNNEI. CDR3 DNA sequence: TGTGCCAGCAGGGAAGCTGGTTCAGGTACGCAGTACTTC. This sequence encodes CASREAGSGTQYF.

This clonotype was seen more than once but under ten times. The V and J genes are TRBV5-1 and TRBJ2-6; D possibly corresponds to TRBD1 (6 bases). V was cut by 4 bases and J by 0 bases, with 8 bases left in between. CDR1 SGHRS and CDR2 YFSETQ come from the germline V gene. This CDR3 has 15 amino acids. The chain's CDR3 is CASSNRASGANVLTF. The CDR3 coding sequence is TGCGCCAGCAGCAACAGGGCCTCTGGGGCCAACGTCCTGACTTTC. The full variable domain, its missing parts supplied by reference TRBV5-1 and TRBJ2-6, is KAGVTQTPRYLIKTRGQQVTLSCSPISGHRSVSWYQQTPGQGLQFLFEYFSETQRNKGNFPGRFSGRQFSNSRSEMNVSTLELGDSALYLCASSNRASGANVLTFGAGSRLTVL.

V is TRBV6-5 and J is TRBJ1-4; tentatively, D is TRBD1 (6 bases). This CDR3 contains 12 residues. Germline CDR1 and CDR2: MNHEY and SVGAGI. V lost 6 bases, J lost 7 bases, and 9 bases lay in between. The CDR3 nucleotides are TGTGCCAGCAGGATACAGGGTGAAAAACTGTTTTTT. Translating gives CASRIQGEKLFF.

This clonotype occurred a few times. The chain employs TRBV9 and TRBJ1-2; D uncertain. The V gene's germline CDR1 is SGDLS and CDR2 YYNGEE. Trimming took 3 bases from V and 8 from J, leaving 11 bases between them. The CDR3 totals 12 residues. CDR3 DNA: TGTGCCAGCAGCGCACCTTGGGTCGGCTACACCTTC. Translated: CASSAPWVGYTF. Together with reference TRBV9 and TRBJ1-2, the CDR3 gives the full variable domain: DSGVTQTPKHLITATGQRVTLRCSPRSGDLSVYWYQQSLDQGLQFLIQYYNGEERAKGNILERFSAQQFPDLHSELNLSSLELGDSALYFCASSAPWVGYTFGSGTRLTVV.

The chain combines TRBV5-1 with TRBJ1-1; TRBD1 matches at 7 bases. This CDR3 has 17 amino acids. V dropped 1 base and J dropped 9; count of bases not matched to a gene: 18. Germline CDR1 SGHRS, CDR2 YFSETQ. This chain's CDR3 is CASSLLGLRTGGFKAFF. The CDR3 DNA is TGCGCCAGCAGCTTGTTGGGGTTGAGGACAGGCGGATTTAAAGCTTTCTTT.